A single sample is the source of the 17 T cell receptor beta chains below, sequenced in a study of circulating tumor DNA in untreated peripheral T-cell lymphoma. Only in-frame clones appear in the TCRdb table, and some are missing; sequencing was by immunoSEQ multiplex PCR. The sample lists roughly 8,600 clones, over 80% occurring once. The sample comprised tumor tissue. Receptors originate from a human donor with peripheral T-cell lymphoma.

The chain couples TRBV19 to TRBJ2-7; 15 bases map to TRBD2. The V segment lost 5 bases and the J segment 0 bases; nucleotides outside the gene matches: 5. This CDR3 comprises 17 residues. Germline V lookup: CDR1 LNHDA, CDR2 SQIVND (reference sequence). CDR3 DNA sequence: TGTGCCAGTAGTGGGACTAGCGGGGGGACCAGCTCCTACGAGCAGTACTTC. It translates to CASSGTSGGTSSYEQYF.

This chain joins TRBV6-8 and TRBJ1-5; maybe TRBD1 (6 bases). The CDR3 sequence is 14 residues long. Germline assignment: CDR1 MNHGY and CDR2 SAAAGT. Trimming took 6 bases from V and 6 from J, leaving 15 bases between them. As DNA, the CDR3 is TGTGCCAGCAGGACCGGGGTAGGGGGTCAGCCCCAGCATTTT. Amino acids: CASRTGVGGQPQHF.

The chain is built from TRBV11-3 and TRBJ2-7; D not resolved. Per the germline V gene, CDR1 is SGHNT and CDR2 is YENEEA. CDR3 length: 16 residues. V was cut by 5 bases and J by 5 bases, with 22 bases left in between. This CDR3 is CASSPRQGALLNEQYF. For the CDR3, the DNA is TGTGCCAGCAGCCCACGACAAGGAGCCCTTTTAAACGAGCAGTACTTC.

The CDR3 here is CASTPGGYGYTF. For the CDR3, the DNA is TGTGCCAGTACCCCGGGGGGGTATGGCTACACCTTC. This chain connects TRBV19 to TRBJ1-2, with D tentatively TRBD1 (5 bases). The germline gives CDR1 LNHDA, CDR2 SQIVND (reference sequence). V was clipped by 7 bases and J by 5 bases, with 11 bases between them. This CDR3 spans 12 amino acids.

V and J are TRBV18 and TRBJ2-5; D is undetermined. Trimming removed 0 bases at V and 1 base at J, with 6 bases between. Germline values: CDR1 KGHSH, CDR2 LQKENI. This CDR3 has 14 amino acids. The CDR3 is CASSPPMGQETQYF. CDR3 bases: TGTGCCAGCTCACCACCGATGGGCCAAGAGACCCAGTACTTC.

V and J are TRBV7-5 and TRBJ1-1; TRBD1 was called by the table and not checked on the DNA. TRBV7-5 is a pseudogene. The CDR3 consists of 15 residues. DNA of the CDR3: TGTGCCAGCAGCCCCGAACAGGGCCGGAACACTGAAGCTTTCTTT. Amino acid sequence: CASSPEQGRNTEAFF.

The sample holds a few counts of this clone. V gene TRBV19 combines with J gene TRBJ1-4; D possibly corresponds to TRBD1 (5 bases). This CDR3 spans 16 amino acids. The V end was cut by 3 bases, the J end by 7 bases, with 18 bases between. Germline V gene data show CDR1 as LNHDA and CDR2 as SQIVND (reference sequence). Written as DNA, the CDR3 is TGTGCCAGTAGTATGGGGGGTCGACACTTGGGTGAAAAACTGTTTTTT. This sequence encodes CASSMGGRHLGEKLFF.

A word on this clone: Sequence at one end of the junction differs from germline and may be a read error. The V call is TRBV19, the J call TRBJ1-5; D is undetermined. The V gene's germline CDR1 is LNHDA and CDR2 SQIVND (reference sequence). This CDR3 contains 13 residues. CDR3 amino acids: CASSWQLNQPQHF. The CDR3 bases are TGTGCCAGTAGTTGGCAGCTCAATCAGCCTCAGCATTTT.

To note about this clone: The junction departs from the called germline gene at one end, perhaps through a read error. The CDR3 region has the DNA TGTGCCAGCAGCTGGGATACGGCTTTGAACATTGAAGCTTTCTTT. Its translation: CASSWDTALNIEAFF. This rearrangement joins TRBV11-3 to TRBJ1-1; D unclear. Germline V CDR1 and CDR2: SGHNT, YENEEA. This CDR3 contains 15 residues.

CDR3 sequence reads: CASSSLGTAGNTIYF. CDR3 coding DNA: TGTGCCAGCAGCTCACTCGGGACAGCTGGAAACACCATATATTTT. The chain carries TRBV11-3 and TRBJ1-3, with 7 bases aligning to TRBD1. The CDR3 covers 15 residues. The V segment lost 4 bases and the J segment 2 bases; nucleotides outside the gene matches: 5. Germline V gene lookup returns CDR1 SGHNT and CDR2 YENEEA.

The chain carries TRBV12-5 and TRBJ2-1; weak D call: TRBD1 (6 bases). This CDR3 has 12 amino acids. V was trimmed by 1 base and J by 10 bases, leaving 8 bases between them. Germline V lookup: CDR1 LGHNT, CDR2 FRNRAP. CDR3 DNA sequence: TGTGCTAGTGGTTTGGCAGGGGTGGAGCAGTTCTTC. Protein product: CASGLAGVEQFF.

This chain links TRBV1 with TRBJ1-1. TRBV1 has pseudogene status. This CDR3 region has 16 residues. CDR3 nucleotide sequence: TGCGCCAGCAGCCAAGACTCACAAGGCCCGATGGTAGAAGCTTTCTTT. Translating it yields CASSQDSQGPMVEAFF.

The V gene is TRBV1, the J gene TRBJ2-3. TRBV1 is noted as a pseudogene. The CDR3 has 15 residues. The CDR3: CASSQGGTGTDTQYF. In DNA form, the CDR3 reads TGCGCCAGCAGCCAGGGCGGTACTGGCACAGATACGCAGTATTTT.

CDR3: CASSLGHRDIYEQYF. In DNA, the CDR3 is TGCGCCAGCAGCTTGGGGCATCGAGACATCTACGAGCAGTACTTC. V is TRBV5-1 and J is TRBJ2-7; D unresolved. There are 15 residues in the CDR3. Germline V gene sequence: CDR1 SGHRS, CDR2 YFSETQ. Trimming pared 0 bases from V and 3 bases from J, leaving 13 bases between.

In its sample, this clone was seen once. CDR3 protein: CASRLEREYQPQHF. In DNA, the CDR3 is TGTGCAAGTCGCTTAGAAAGGGAATATCAGCCCCAGCATTTT. The V gene is TRBV12-2, the J gene TRBJ1-5. TRBV12-2 is shown as a pseudogene. This CDR3 comprises 14 residues.

There are a few counts of this clone. Here the CDR3 reads CASSITTYSGNTIYF. For the CDR3, the DNA is TGTGCCAGTAGTATAACGACTTACTCTGGAAACACCATATATTTT. The chain is built from TRBV19 and TRBJ1-3; D is uncertain. The CDR3 is 15 amino acids. Germline V gives CDR1 LNHDA, CDR2 SQIVND (reference sequence). V lost 2 bases and J 0 bases, leaving 8 bases between the germline ends.

The chain joins TRBV6-8 to TRBJ2-2; 9 nucleotides agree with TRBD2. From germline, CDR1 is MNHGY and CDR2 SAAAGT. J was trimmed by 5 bases and V by 5 bases; bases with no gene match: 3. The CDR3 is 14 residues long. The CDR3 loop is CASSVGLATGELFF. In DNA, the CDR3 is TGTGCCAGCAGTGTCGGACTAGCGACCGGGGAGCTGTTTTTT.